This T cell receptor beta chain appears in the sequencing data of a study of blood T cell repertoires in COVID-19. Study overall: Samples taken during acute and convalescent COVID-19 were collected in the United States, Italy and Spain. The cDNA or gDNA used as material had been derived from T cells, B-cell-depleted T cells, or PBMCs.

The germline gives CDR1 SEHNR, CDR2 FQNEAQ (reference sequence). The CDR3 spans 16 residues. Trimming took off 4 bases at V and 3 bases at J, with 16 bases between the two ends. In the original analysis: The authors estimated nucleated cell counts from reference gene primer amplification. Only in-frame clones appear in the TCRdb table, and some are missing; sequencing was by immunoSEQ multiplex PCR. From that table come the V and J calls and clone size; the DNA was used to work out D and trimming. The sample holds around 160,000 clones, 65% to 85% seen once. The TCR sequence derives from a man aged 55 to 69 with active or convalescent COVID-19. The chain uses TRBV7-9 and TRBJ2-1; D is possibly TRBD2 (6 bases). The sequencing sample was made of peripheral blood. As DNA, the CDR3 is TGTGCCAGCAGCTCCCGCGGGGCCTCTAGCTACAATGAGCAGTTCTTC. It translates to CASSSRGASSYNEQFF.